Given below is one T cell receptor beta chain in context. What it recognizes is unknown. This sample is drawn from a study of neurological immune-mediated disorders. For the study at large: Multiple sclerosis patients numbered some 34, with roughly 31 relapsing-remitting and 3 secondary progressive.

The unsorted libraries had their origin in 2 million PBMCs stored at -80 C. Broader study findings: The absence of any CDR3 amino acid sequence shared by expanded clones across subjects suggests that repertoires were private in all groups. With the multiple sclerosis repertoire cluster, none of the clinical or MRI features showed an association.

TCRdb fed the 5' RACE reads into MiXCR, producing one record per CDR3 protein. The sample carries approximately 60,000 distinct CDR3 sequences, roughly 3.5% recorded once. In germline, CDR1 is MGHDK, CDR2 SYGVNS. V was clipped by 4 bases and J by 1 base, with 6 bases between them. The length of the CDR3 is 13 residues. This TCR came from a woman in her twenties or thirties with multiple sclerosis. The J gene is TRBJ2-3, the V gene TRBV25-1; no clear D gene. The sequencing input was PBMCs. CDR3 DNA sequence: TGTGCCAGCAGTGTACCGGGCACAGATACGCAGTATTTT. Amino acid sequence: CASSVPGTDTQYF.